The clone carrying this T cell receptor (beta chain) was recorded many times. This sample was taken from a study of T cells in Graves' hyperthyroidism and ophthalmopathy. RNA transcripts served as the template for amplifying TCR beta CDR3 regions. HTBI primers were used for first-round RT-PCR of the TCR CDR3. Each CDR3 protein is one row after TCRdb ran MiXCR on the multiplex PCR reads. The sample gives a few hundred thousand distinct CDR3 sequences, approximately 14% of which show up once; approximately 14% is in the top ten. CDR1 is DFQATT, CDR2 SNEGSKA, per germline (reference sequence). The CDR3 is 14 residues long. V lost 3 bases, J lost 2 bases, and 12 bases lay in between. Diagnosis of hyperthyroidism was new in patients aged 18 to 65, and its duration was under 2 months.

The sequenced sample consisted of blood. The origin of this receptor is a woman aged 40-49 years with Graves' hyperthyroidism. The chain carries TRBV20-1 and TRBJ2-3; tentative D call: TRBD2 (6 bases). This chain's CDR3 is CSASSSAFTDTQYF. CDR3 DNA: TGCAGTGCTAGCTCTAGCGCGTTCACAGATACGCAGTATTTT.